These 6 T cell receptor beta chains share one sample of origin, sequenced in a study of CD8 T cells in Susac syndrome. 0.5 to 1 ug RNA was reverse transcribed with random hexamers. MiXCR, applied by TCRdb to the immunoSEQ multiplex PCR reads, yields one record per CDR3 protein. The sample yields 180,000 or so distinct CDR3 sequences, approximately 96% seen once. Sequenced input: CD4+ T cells from PBMCs. These receptors were taken from a human donor in good health.

The chain is built from TRBV11-2 and TRBJ1-1, with D possibly TRBD1 on 6 matching bases. CDR1 and CDR2 (germline): SGHAT, FQNNGV. The CDR3 extends over 13 amino acids. The V gene lost 0 bases and the J gene lost 11 bases, with 13 bases spanning the gap. The CDR3 reads CASSLDLAGEAFF. The CDR3 nucleotides are TGTGCCAGCAGCTTAGATCTTGCAGGGGAGGCTTTCTTT.

The chain recombines TRBV20-1 with TRBJ1-1; possible D gene TRBD1, 5 bases. This CDR3 is 12 amino acids long. Germline CDR1 is DFQATT and CDR2 is SNEGSKA (reference sequence). Deletions cut 5 bases from V and 1 base from J, with 8 bases between. The CDR3 reads CSAARGNTEAFF. In DNA, the CDR3 is TGCAGTGCTGCGAGGGGGAACACTGAAGCTTTCTTT.

CDR3 nucleotides: TGCAGTGCTAGAGATCGGGGGACGGTGGATACGCAGTATTTT. Translated: CSARDRGTVDTQYF. The chain employs TRBV20-1 and TRBJ2-3; tentatively, D is TRBD2 (6 bases). CDR1 is DFQATT and CDR2 is SNEGSKA in the germline V gene (reference sequence). CDR3 length: 14 amino acids. Deletions cut 0 bases from V and 6 bases from J, with 13 bases between.

The chain's CDR3 is CASSQGTGVYGYTF. DNA of the CDR3: TGCGCCAGCAGCCAAGGAACAGGGGTCTATGGCTACACCTTC. The chain has TRBV4-3 and TRBJ1-2; TRBD1 aligns across 7 bases. CDR3 length: 14 amino acids. V lost 1 base to trimming and J lost 4 bases; unmatched junction nucleotides: 3. Germline V gives CDR1 LGHNA, CDR2 YSLEER.

With regard to this clonotype: The junction and the germline gene differ at one end; a read error may be behind it. This chain links TRBV2 with TRBJ2-6; no definite D call. Germline values: CDR1 SNHLY, CDR2 FYNNEI. The CDR3 runs 12 residues. CDR3 sequence reads: CASSKGGEWRPF. The CDR3 coding sequence is TGTGCCAGCAGTAAGGGTGGTGAATGGCGACCTTTC.

The chain couples TRBV23-1 to TRBJ1-2; D remains unclear. TRBV23-1 belongs to the ORF category, with a function that is uncertain. This CDR3 is built from 15 residues. V lost 3 bases and J lost 4, with 15 bases in between. The CDR3 reads CASSHSSQLIYGYTF. The CDR3 nucleotides read TGCGCCAGCAGTCACTCCAGTCAACTCATCTATGGCTACACCTTC.